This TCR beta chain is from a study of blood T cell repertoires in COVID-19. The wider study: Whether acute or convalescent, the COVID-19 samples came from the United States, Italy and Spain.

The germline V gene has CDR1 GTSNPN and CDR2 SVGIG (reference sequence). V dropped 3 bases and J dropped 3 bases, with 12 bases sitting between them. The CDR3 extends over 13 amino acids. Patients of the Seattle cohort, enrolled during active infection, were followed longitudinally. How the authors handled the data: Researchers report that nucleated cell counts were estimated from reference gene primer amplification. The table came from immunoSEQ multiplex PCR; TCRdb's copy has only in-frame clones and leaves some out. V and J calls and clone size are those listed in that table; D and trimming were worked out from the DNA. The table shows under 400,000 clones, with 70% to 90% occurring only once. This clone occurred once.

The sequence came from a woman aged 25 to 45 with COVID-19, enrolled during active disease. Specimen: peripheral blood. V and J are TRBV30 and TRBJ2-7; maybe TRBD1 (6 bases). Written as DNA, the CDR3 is TGTGCCTGGAGCTTGGACAGCCTCTACGAGCAGTACTTC. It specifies CAWSLDSLYEQYF.